The 9 T cell receptor beta chains in this list originate from one sample, sequenced in a study of blood T cell repertoires in COVID-19. The method was immunoSEQ multiplex PCR; TCRdb's version includes in-frame clones alone and lacks a portion of them. Of approximately 200,000 clones listed, about 84% were seen once; the top ten hold 7.8%. Sequences were obtained from peripheral blood. Source of these receptors: a woman aged 80 or older with COVID-19, enrolled during active disease.

This clone was seen only a few times. The chain employs TRBV5-1 and TRBJ2-1; a possible D gene is TRBD1 (5 bases). V was clipped by 0 bases and J by 7 bases, with 14 bases between them. The CDR3 covers 15 residues. The germline V gene encodes CDR1 SGHRS and CDR2 YFSETQ. CDR3 DNA sequence: TGCGCCAGCAGCTTGGTCCGGACATCCGAGAATGAGCAGTTCTTC. This encodes CASSLVRTSENEQFF.

V gene TRBV3-1 (or the pseudogene TRBV3-2) combines with J gene TRBJ2-7, with TRBD1 matching 11 bases. V lost 4 bases to trimming and J lost 4 bases; unmatched junction nucleotides: 3. Looked up from germline, CDR1 is LGHDT and CDR2 is YNNKEL (reference sequence). The CDR3 consists of 14 residues. The CDR3 protein is CASSPGQGGYEQYF. In nucleotides, the CDR3 is TGTGCCAGCAGCCCGGGACAGGGGGGATACGAGCAGTACTTC.

This chain uses TRBV5-1 with TRBJ1-4; 12 bases align to TRBD1. With V trimmed by 4 bases and J by 8 bases, 3 bases remained unmatched. Germline V gene sequence: CDR1 SGHRS, CDR2 YFSETQ. The CDR3 contains 14 residues. The CDR3 sequence: CASSAGQGAEKLFF. The CDR3 DNA is TGCGCCAGCAGCGCGGGACAGGGGGCAGAAAAACTGTTTTTT.

J is TRBJ1-2 and V is TRBV3-1 (or the pseudogene TRBV3-2); no clear D gene. V was cut by 7 bases and J by 3 bases, with 12 bases left in between. CDR1 and CDR2 from the germline V gene are LGHDT and YNNKEL (reference sequence). The CDR3 runs 13 residues. The CDR3 DNA sequence: TGTGCCAGCACCCTAAATCCTGACTATGGCTACACCTTC. Translated: CASTLNPDYGYTF.

The J gene is TRBJ2-3, the V gene TRBV27, with TRBD2 as a possible D gene (5 bases). The V gene lost 5 bases and the J gene lost 6 bases, with 12 bases spanning the gap. The CDR3 has 13 residues. CDR1 is MNHEY and CDR2 is SMNVEV in the germline V gene (reference sequence). CDR3 nucleotide sequence: TGTGCCAGCAGTCTCAAGCGGTTGGATACGCAGTATTTT. Its translation: CASSLKRLDTQYF.

The V call is TRBV3-1 (or the pseudogene TRBV3-2), the J call TRBJ1-5, with 7 bases identical to TRBD1. CDR3 size: 17 residues. The V gene's germline CDR1 is LGHDT and CDR2 YNNKEL (reference sequence). J lost 4 bases, V lost 0 bases, and 9 bases had no gene match. The CDR3 sequence is CASSQDLGLQGNQPQHF. In DNA, the CDR3 is TGTGCCAGCAGCCAAGATCTTGGACTACAGGGGAATCAGCCCCAGCATTTT.

V gene TRBV27 combines with J gene TRBJ1-1; weak D call: TRBD1 (6 bases). This CDR3 is 13 amino acids long. Germline-derived CDR1 and CDR2 are MNHEY and SMNVEV (reference sequence). Trimming removed 3 bases at V and 7 bases at J, with 12 bases between. CDR3 residues: CASSFLGADEAFF. In nucleotides, the CDR3 is TGTGCCAGCAGTTTTCTGGGGGCGGATGAAGCTTTCTTT.

This sequence joins TRBV27 and TRBJ1-2, with 8 bases identical to TRBD1. There are 14 residues in the CDR3. The junction had 6 bases not matched to a gene; V was cut back by 5 bases and J by 4 bases. Looked up from germline, CDR1 is MNHEY and CDR2 is SMNVEV (reference sequence). The DNA of the CDR3 is TGTGCCAGCAGTCGTGGTGGACAGGGCTATGGCTACACCTTC. The encoded protein is CASSRGGQGYGYTF.

The genes are TRBV2 and TRBJ1-5; possibly TRBD1 for D (5 bases). This CDR3 is 12 amino acids long. In germline, CDR1 is SNHLY, CDR2 FYNNEI. Trimming took 6 bases from V and 10 from J, leaving 13 bases between them. The CDR3 DNA is TGTGCCAGCAGGAGTGGCGGGGACCCCCAGCATTTT. Amino acid sequence: CASRSGGDPQHF.